This T cell receptor (beta chain) was profiled in a study of T-cell memory formation after mild COVID-19 (dated by TCRdb to the early 2020s). About the investigation overall: Most TCR sequence clusters were specific to one of the two donors. T-cell clones expanding and contracting after mild COVID-19 in a couple of donors were tracked by longitudinal TCRalpha and TCRbeta repertoire sequencing. Two young, previously healthy adult volunteers made up the cohort, one male and one female.

The junction carries 7 bases between V and J, which are trimmed by 1 base and 7 bases respectively. The germline V gene (reference sequence) supplies CDR1 LNHDA and CDR2 SQIVND. Measured from the cysteine to the phenylalanine, the CDR3 is 12 residues long. Of the read, only the CDR3 DNA is kept; its 36 bases are in frame from base 1. Concerning this clonotype itself: Its antigen has not been determined. No per-base quality is available; no much larger clone lies one base away.

Ficoll-Paque density gradient centrifugation was the method used to isolate PBMCs. The instrument was an Illumina NovaSeq 6000. TCRalpha and TCRbeta cDNA libraries were constructed by 5'RACE with constant-segment primers, with sample barcodes and unique molecular identifiers being introduced. RNA was extracted from every sample with Trizol reagent. Libraries were amplified in two PCR steps, with a second sample barcode and Illumina TruSeq adapters added in the second step. The libraries were sequenced on an Illumina NovaSeq using 2 x 150 bp paired-end reads. In the source study's methods: Reads were demultiplexed and collapsed into UMI-guided consensus sequences with migec v1.2.7. Using mixcr v2.1.11, the UMI consensuses were aligned to TRA and TRB V and J templates and assembled into clonotypes. A clonotype was counted as expanded or contracted only when both edgeR and NoisET called the clonotype significant, with the noise models trained on biological replicates. For edgeR calls, the cutoffs were a false discovery rate-adjusted p below 0.01 and a log2 fold-change threshold of 1. As an exploratory analysis of dynamics, max-normalized trajectories of the 1000 most abundant clonotypes were examined by PCA with hierarchical clustering. Separately sequenced CD4+ and CD8+ repertoires were used to assign the CD4 or CD8 phenotype of responding clones. The public reads were reprocessed in TCRdb via fastp at Q25 and MiXCR, keeping in-frame beta chains. Rows matching on CDR3 protein sequence are summarized as one entry with the most common DNA and genes. For this entry, the V and J calls and clone size follow TCRdb and not the study's own pipeline. This sample has around 250,000 distinct CDR3 sequences in its table, and 15% to 20% of those were observed once. In total, the top ten clones hold about a fifth of the sample.

The full study reports these points: Contracting CD4+ clones appeared mostly in the CM and EM memory subsets, whereas CD8+ clones were enriched in EMRA. SARS-CoV-2 specificity of the second-wave clones peaking on day 37 was not confirmed. Only two mild cases were covered by the study, and larger cohorts that include severe cases with pre-infection samples were considered necessary. Some responding clones were detected in pre-infection memory, suggesting pre-existing cross-reactive memory T cells joined the SARS-CoV-2 response. Balanced CD4/CD8 phenotypes were observed for clones contracting from day 15 to 85, whereas a bias towards CD4+ was observed for a second wave of clones expanding from day 15 to 37.

This receptor was taken from a man younger than 30 who had mild COVID-19 (a few samples of this study predate the infection). The sample titles of this study are shuffled in the database, so cell type and time point are left out; the donor was told from shared clones. The sequenced sample was PBMCs or a T cell subset sorted from them (not recorded which). The chain couples TRBV19 to TRBJ1-1, with no confident D gene call. CDR3 reads: CASSIAADEAFF. The sequenced DNA: TGTGCCAGTAGTATAGCAGCGGATGAAGCTTTCTTT.